These 5 T cell receptor beta chains came from one sample sequenced in a study of identical twins. TCRdb re-called the 5' RACE reads with MiXCR, one entry per CDR3 protein. The sample shows 200,000 to 250,000 distinct CDR3 sequences, around 8.1% of them seen only once. The sample was also reused in another study, on yellow fever vaccine responses in identical twins.

Specimen: memory (CD45RO+) T cells sorted from blood. Source of these receptors: a woman under 30 in good health.

A few counts support this clonotype. This sequence joins TRBV6-1 and TRBJ1-2, with 7 bases fitting TRBD1. Trimming removed 3 bases from V and 4 bases from J; junction bases left unmatched: 5. Germline V gene data show CDR1 as MNHNS and CDR2 as SASEGT. The CDR3 spans 14 residues. The DNA for the CDR3 is TGTGCCAGCAGTGAGAAGGGGACAGCCTATGGCTACACCTTC. It is translated as CASSEKGTAYGYTF.

The V and J genes are TRBV7-2 and TRBJ2-3, with D possibly being TRBD1 or TRBD2 (5 bases each). This CDR3 is 14 amino acids long. Germline assignment: CDR1 SGHTA and CDR2 FQGNSA. V was pared by 4 bases and J by 5 bases, with 13 bases between. The CDR3 bases are TGTGCCAGCAGCTATCCGGGACCAGAAGATACGCAGTATTTT. Translating gives CASSYPGPEDTQYF.

This clonotype was seen only a few times. This sequence joins TRBV6-5 and TRBJ2-7, with 7 bases lining up with TRBD1. The J segment lost 7 bases and the V segment lost 0 bases, leaving 6 bases of the junction unmatched. Germline lookup yields CDR1 MNHEY and CDR2 SVGAGI. There are 14 residues in the CDR3. In DNA, the CDR3 is TGTGCCAGCAGTTACTCGGGACAGATTAGGGAGCAGTACTTC. Translating it yields CASSYSGQIREQYF.

This chain connects TRBV28 to TRBJ2-7; TRBD2 matches at 10 bases. V lost 5 bases, J lost 9 bases, and 13 bases stayed unmatched. The CDR3 is 15 amino acids. Germline CDR1 is MDHEN and CDR2 is SYDVKM. The CDR3, as DNA: TGTGCCAGCAGTACCTCGAGCGGGAGGGCCGTTCGGCAGTACTTC. As protein: CASSTSSGRAVRQYF.

Only a few counts were recorded for this clonotype. This rearrangement joins TRBV14 to TRBJ2-7; 12 bases map to TRBD2. The CDR3 covers 15 residues. The J segment lost 2 bases and the V segment lost 4 bases, leaving 3 bases of the junction unmatched. Germline CDR1 is SGHDN and CDR2 is FVKESK. CDR3 nucleotides: TGTGCCAGCAGCCGGACTAGCGGGATCGCCTACGAGCAGTACTTC. Its protein is CASSRTSGIAYEQYF.